The source of this TCR beta chain is a study of glioma-infiltrating T cells after dendritic cell vaccination. Regarding this clone: Its specificity is unknown.

Study results and limitations: Few patients contributed both blood and tumor specimens.

Time point reported: after dendritic cell vaccination, including at tumor progression/relapse. Only patients with spare fresh-frozen tumor and over two years of follow-up were included. Before vaccination, two weeks after the third vaccination, and at progression, PBMC were collected. Method: immunoSEQ multiplex PCR; TCRdb's copy keeps in-frame clones and lacks some. The sample includes more than 70,000 clones, around 87% of them seen just once. Germline loops: CDR1 SGHTA, CDR2 FQGNSA. The V end lost 5 bases, the J end lost 6 bases, and 20 bases lay between the germline ends. CDR3 size: 17 residues. This receptor was taken from a human donor with glioblastoma. The sample was blood, taken after dendritic cell vaccination. The chain is built from TRBV7-2 and TRBJ1-6; D gene uncertain. The CDR3 DNA reads TGTGCCAGCAGCATTGAGTTCGTTACAGCTGGTAATTCACCCCTCCACTTT. Residues: CASSIEFVTAGNSPLHF.